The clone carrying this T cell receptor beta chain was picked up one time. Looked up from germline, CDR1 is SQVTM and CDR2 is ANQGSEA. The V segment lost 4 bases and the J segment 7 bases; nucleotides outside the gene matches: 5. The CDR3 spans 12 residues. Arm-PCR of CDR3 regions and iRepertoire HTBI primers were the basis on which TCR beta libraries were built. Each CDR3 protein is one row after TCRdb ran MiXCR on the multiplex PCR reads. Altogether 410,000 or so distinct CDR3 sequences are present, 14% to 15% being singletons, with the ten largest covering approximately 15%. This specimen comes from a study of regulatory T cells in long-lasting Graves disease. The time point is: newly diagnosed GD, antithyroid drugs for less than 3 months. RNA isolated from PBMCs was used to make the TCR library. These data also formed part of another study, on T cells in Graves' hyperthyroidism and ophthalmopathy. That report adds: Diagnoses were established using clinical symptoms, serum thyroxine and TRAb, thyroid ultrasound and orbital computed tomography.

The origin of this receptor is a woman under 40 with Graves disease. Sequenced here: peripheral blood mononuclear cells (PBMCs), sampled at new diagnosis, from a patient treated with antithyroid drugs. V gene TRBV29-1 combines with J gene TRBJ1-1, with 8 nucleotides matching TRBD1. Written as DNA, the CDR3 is TGCAGCGTTGCTCAGGGGGCATATGAAGCTTTCTTT. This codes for CSVAQGAYEAFF.